These 15 T cell receptor beta chains were all obtained from the same sample, sequenced in a study of Ad26.COV2.S vaccination and SARS-CoV-2 variants. This sample's treatment: about 20 received Ad26.COV2.S at low or high dose, single or two shots; about 5 received placebo; per-sample allocation not given. Samples came from day 63 after the first vaccine or placebo injection. Sequenced by immunoSEQ multiplex PCR; TCRdb stores in-frame clones only, minus some. The sample contains over 450,000 clones, 80% to 90% of which appear only once. Sequences were derived from peripheral blood, sampled in a trial of Ad26.COV2.S vaccine versus placebo. The receptor set was obtained from a person between 18 and 65 years old who received the Ad26.COV2.S COVID-19 vaccine or a placebo.

CDR3 sequence reads: CASSHPIAAYNEQFF. The CDR3, as DNA: TGTGCCAGCAGTCACCCTATAGCGGCCTACAATGAGCAGTTCTTC. The V call is TRBV28, the J call TRBJ2-1; possible D gene TRBD2, 6 bases. The CDR3 runs to 15 residues. Germline V gene sequence: CDR1 MDHEN, CDR2 SYDVKM. Trimming removed 5 bases at V and 2 bases at J, with 13 bases between.

The chain couples TRBV24-1 to TRBJ1-5; D is perhaps TRBD1 (5 bases). The CDR3 covers 16 residues. V was cut by 0 bases and J by 0 bases, with 8 bases left in between. CDR1 and CDR2 from the germline V gene are KGHDR and SFDVKD. CDR3 loop: CATSDLRGDSNQPQHF. CDR3 DNA sequence: TGTGCCACCAGTGATTTGAGGGGTGATAGCAATCAGCCCCAGCATTTT.

Only a few counts were recorded for this clone. The chain has TRBV6-5 and TRBJ1-2; perhaps TRBD1 as D (5 bases). The CDR3 has 14 amino acids. With 5 bases removed from V and 5 bases from J, the gap between germline ends came to 15 bases. Germline loops: CDR1 MNHEY, CDR2 SVGAGI. CDR3: CASSPGLLGYGYTF. The CDR3 coding sequence is TGTGCCAGCAGTCCGGGACTATTAGGATATGGCTACACCTTC.

V and J are TRBV7-6 and TRBJ2-5; D may be TRBD2 (6 bases). There are 14 residues in the CDR3. The V end lost 6 bases, the J end lost 5 bases, and 16 bases lay between the germline ends. Germline V gene sequence: CDR1 SGHVS, CDR2 FNYEAQ. The CDR3 coding sequence is TGTGCCAGCAGTACAGGCTCACGGGGGGAGACCCAGTACTTC. Protein: CASSTGSRGETQYF.

The chain combines TRBV5-1 with TRBJ1-2; TRBD1 aligns across 8 bases. The CDR3 runs 13 residues. Germline V CDR1 and CDR2: SGHRS, YFSETQ. The trim removed 4 bases at V and 7 bases at J, leaving 6 bases unmatched. The CDR3, as DNA: TGCGCCAGCAGCCTGGGACAGGCGGCTGGCTACACCTTC. Translation: CASSLGQAAGYTF.

V gene TRBV2 combines with J gene TRBJ2-1, with TRBD2 matching 11 bases. After removal of 6 bases from V and 6 bases from J, the junction contained 4 bases not matched to a gene. Per the germline V gene, CDR1 is SNHLY and CDR2 is FYNNEI. This CDR3 has 14 residues. The CDR3 nucleotides read TGTGCCAGCAGGGGGGGGACTAGCGGCAATGAGCAGTTCTTC. This gives the protein CASRGGTSGNEQFF.

The chain combines TRBV10-3 with TRBJ1-3; D might be TRBD1 (5 bases). V dropped 6 bases and J dropped 0 bases, with 9 bases sitting between them. CDR3 length: 14 residues. CDR1 ENHRY and CDR2 SYGVKD come from the germline V gene. The CDR3 sequence: CAIRDTPSGNTIYF. DNA for the CDR3: TGTGCCATCAGGGACACTCCCTCTGGAAACACCATATATTTT.

The rearrangement uses TRBV6-5 and TRBJ2-6; D is unclear. V was clipped by 7 bases and J by 0 bases, with 7 bases between them. CDR1 is MNHEY and CDR2 is SVGAGI in the germline V gene. There are 14 residues in the CDR3. CDR3: CASKLSSGANVLTF. In DNA, the CDR3 is TGTGCCAGCAAGCTAAGCTCTGGGGCCAACGTCCTGACTTTC.

The genes are TRBV19 and TRBJ1-1, with TRBD1 matching 10 bases. With V trimmed by 7 bases and J by 6 bases, 8 bases remained unmatched. CDR1 and CDR2 from the germline V gene are LNHDA and SQIVND (reference sequence). This CDR3 is 14 amino acids long. DNA of the CDR3: TGTGCCAGTACCGCGGGACAGGGGAATTCTGAAGCTTTCTTT. This encodes CASTAGQGNSEAFF.

V is TRBV30 and J is TRBJ1-2; no clear D. The V gene's germline CDR1 is GTSNPN and CDR2 SVGIG (reference sequence). The V end lost 7 bases, the J end lost 4 bases, and 13 bases lay between the germline ends. The CDR3 length is 12 residues. The DNA for the CDR3 is TGTGCCTTTGGGCTTAGTAGCTATGGCTACACCTTC. Amino acid sequence: CAFGLSSYGYTF.

The CDR3 DNA is TGTGCCAGCAGTGGACTAGAAGAAATCGAGCAGTACTTC. Translation gives CASSGLEEIEQYF. The rearrangement joins TRBV28 to TRBJ2-7, with 7 bases matching TRBD2. V gave up 5 bases and J gave up 6 bases; unmatched junction bases: 7. From germline, CDR1 is MDHEN and CDR2 SYDVKM. This CDR3 spans 13 amino acids.

This clone has a handful of counts. Other nucleotide sequences in the sample specify the same CDR3. The chain combines TRBV18 with TRBJ1-1; no clear D. This CDR3 has 12 residues. Trimming removed 2 bases from V and 1 base from J, with 2 bases in between. The germline gives CDR1 KGHSH, CDR2 LQKENI. The CDR3 DNA is TGTGCCAGCTCACCAAGGAACACTGAAGCTTTCTTT. Protein sequence: CASSPRNTEAFF. Full variable domain (missing parts from reference TRBV18 and TRBJ1-1): NAGVMQNPRHLVRRRGQEARLRCSPMKGHSHVYWYRQLPEEGLKFMVYLQKENIIDESGMPKERFSAEFPKEGPSILRIQQVVRGDSAAYFCASSPRNTEAFFGQGTRLTVV.

The sample holds one count of this clone. The V gene is TRBV24-1, the J gene TRBJ1-2, with 8 bases fitting TRBD1. With 4 bases clipped from V and 10 bases from J, the junction kept 4 bases outside the gene matches. CDR3 size: 12 residues. Germline V CDR1 and CDR2: KGHDR, SFDVKD. The DNA for the CDR3 is TGTGCCACCAGTGACGACAGGGGTTACTACACCTTC. It yields the protein CATSDDRGYYTF.

This chain connects TRBV19 to TRBJ2-1, with D tentatively TRBD2 (7 bases). The CDR3 spans 17 residues. V lost 3 bases, J lost 4 bases, and 19 bases lay in between. Germline V gives CDR1 LNHDA, CDR2 SQIVND (reference sequence). The CDR3, as DNA: TGTGCCAGTAGTATCCATTCATGGCGGGGGCCGTACAATGAGCAGTTCTTC. Its translation: CASSIHSWRGPYNEQFF.

The genes are TRBV5-1 and TRBJ1-1, with D unresolved. The CDR3 spans 16 residues. The V gene lost 5 bases and the J gene lost 0 bases, with 17 bases spanning the gap. CDR1 and CDR2 (germline): SGHRS, YFSETQ. The CDR3 loop reads CASRISSGPMNTEAFF. The CDR3 region has the DNA TGCGCCAGCAGAATTTCTTCCGGCCCGATGAACACTGAAGCTTTCTTT. The full variable domain, with the rest looked up from reference TRBV5-1 and TRBJ1-1, is KAGVTQTPRYLIKTRGQQVTLSCSPISGHRSVSWYQQTPGQGLQFLFEYFSETQRNKGNFPGRFSGRQFSNSRSEMNVSTLELGDSALYLCASRISSGPMNTEAFFGQGTRLTVV.